The rows below give T cell receptor beta chains drawn from one sample of a study of T cells and Merkel cell carcinoma outcomes. Here immunoSEQ multiplex PCR was the method, and the copy in TCRdb shows in-frame clones only, minus some. Found here are roughly 11,000 clones, 95% of them singletons; the top ten hold about 0.95%. Sequencing input: tumor tissue from Merkel cell carcinoma. The origin of the receptors is a human donor with Merkel cell carcinoma. Each CDR3 is given with its conserved first and last residue. A D gene is named only where the DNA matches it firmly. The size of a clone is reported for some rows only, either as once, few or many, or as a class for expanded clones.

J | V | D | size | DNA | CDR3
TRBJ1-1 | TRBV11-2 | . | . | TGTGCCAGCAGATTAGACGGTGAAGCTTTCTTT | CASRLDGEAFF
TRBJ1-1 | TRBV18 | . | once | TGTGCCAGCTCACCGCCTGACAGGTCCACTGAAGCTTTCTTT | CASSPPDRSTEAFF
TRBJ2-3 | TRBV10-3 | . | . | TGTGCCATCAGTGAGACGGAAGATACGCAGTATTTT | CAISETEDTQYF
TRBJ1-3 | TRBV6-5 | . | . | TGTGCCAGCAGTTACGATGGGGGTGGAAACACCATATATTTT | CASSYDGGGNTIYF
TRBJ2-7 | TRBV10-3 | TRBD2 | . | TGTGCCATCAGTGGAAGCGGGGCCGAGCAGTACTTC | CAISGSGAEQYF
TRBJ1-2 | TRBV30 | . | . | TGTGCCTGGAGTGTAGGTCCGGCCTATGGCTACACCTTC | CAWSVGPAYGYTF
TRBJ2-5 | TRBV5-1 | TRBD2 | . | TGCGCCAGCAGCCCGGGACTCGCTAGCGGGCGATCTGAGACCCAGTACTTC | CASSPGLASGRSETQYF
TRBJ1-2 | TRBV20-1 | . | once | TGCAGTGCTAGAGTCCGGCTTACGGACACCTTC | CSARVRLTDTF
TRBJ2-3 | TRBV28 | TRBD2 | . | TGTGCCAGCAGCCCCCTGGGCGGGAGATCAGATACGCAGTATTTT | CASSPLGGRSDTQYF
TRBJ2-3 | TRBV14 | TRBD2 | . | TGTGCCAGCAGGGGGACTAGCGGGAGGGCAGATACGCAGTATTTT | CASRGTSGRADTQYF
TRBJ2-3 | TRBV29-1 | . | . | TGCAGTGCCGATAGCGGCGGCACAGATACGCAGTATTTT | CSADSGGTDTQYF
TRBJ1-2 | TRBV30 | . | . | TGTGCCTGGAGTAGCGAAGGTCTTAACTATGGCTACACCTTC | CAWSSEGLNYGYTF
TRBJ1-4 | TRBV7-2 | . | . | TGTGCCAGCAGCCCGGGCGGGGTTACTAATGAAAAACTGTTTTTT | CASSPGGVTNEKLFF
TRBJ2-1 | TRBV28 | . | once | TGTGCCAGCAGGCCCTCCCCTAATGCGGATGAGCAGTTCTTC | CASRPSPNADEQFF
TRBJ2-5 | TRBV7-2 | TRBD2 | . | TGTGCCAGCAGCTTAGCAGGTAGCGGGAGGGCAAAGACCCAGTACTTC | CASSLAGSGRAKTQYF
TRBJ2-7 | TRBV2 | . | . | TGTGCCAGCAGTGAGGGCTGGATCTACGAGCAGTACTTC | CASSEGWIYEQYF